The subject of this entry is one TCR beta chain. Its antigen remains unidentified. The sample holds no much larger clone one base away, and base qualities are not on file. The donors were some 36 Caucasian individuals from Russia, aged 6 to 90 years, who were systemically healthy. Each donor gave roughly 9.5 milliliters of peripheral blood, collected into EDTA-treated Vacutainer tubes. Ficoll-Paque density-gradient centrifugation was used to isolate PBMCs, with at least 7 million per sample. Trizol reagent was used to extract total RNA from PBMCs, with at least 5 micrograms per sample. Naive CD45RAhigh/CD27high T cell percentages were measured by flow cytometry on a PBMC aliquot from every donor. V is pared back by 7 bases and J by 9 bases, with 4 bases lying between the germline termini. The CDR3 runs 10 residues from the cysteine to the phenylalanine. The CDR3 DNA has 30 bases and is translated from base 1. The germline V gene (reference sequence) yields MNHEY for CDR1 and SMNVEV for CDR2.

The data stem from a study of blood T cells in healthy people across ages (dated by TCRdb to the mid-2010s). The study in broad terms: In model experiments, template switching captured about one uniquely barcoded TCR beta cDNA molecule for every two T cells. Using deep sequencing normalized with unique cDNA molecular identifiers, the study measured how TCR beta repertoire diversity changes with age. The donors were split into four age groups: young (average 16 years), middle-aged (roughly 39), aged (62) and long-lived (approximately 89). To avoid experimental bias, donors of different ages were randomly spread across the sequencing lanes. Two additional independent replicas of 1 million unique cDNA reads from the same blood draw were analyzed for two donors (one aged 18 to 30 and one aged 80 or older). Study-wide conclusions, independent of this receptor: The CMV infection status of donors was not known, potentially confounding age-related changes in expanded clonotypes. Estimates of total diversity based on one million sequenced T cells were considered lower bounds and underestimates. Observed TCR beta diversity per million T cells fell roughly linearly with age, and a significant reduction was already apparent by age around 40. A strong correlation was found between observed TCR beta diversity and the percentage of naive T cells measured by flow cytometry. Bulk unsorted PBMC profiling prevented conclusive comparison of naive and antigen-experienced compartments. The long-lived group showed more naive CD4+ T cells, fewer expanded clones and increased TCR diversity than the aged group, suggesting age selection.

Libraries were made using 5' RACE. TCRdb names Illumina HiSeq 2500 as the instrument used. A second PCR of roughly 6 to 11 cycles was run with a J-beta primer mix and a sample-barcoded 5' primer. Each TCR beta cDNA molecule received a unique molecular identifier from a template-switch 5' adaptor carrying 12 random nucleotides. Each sample yielded at least 2.5 million CDR3-containing paired-end reads. First-strand cDNA was synthesized from all RNA with the Mint cDNA synthesis kit, primed by a TRBC-specific oligonucleotide. After uracil-DNA glycosylase treatment, a first 18-cycle PCR used universal primers M1SS and BC2_uni_R on all cDNA. The source study handled its data this way. Each sample was normalized by randomly selecting 1 million high-quality reads, each carrying a distinct molecular identifier. Instead of being binned into consensus sequences, reads with shared molecular identifiers were discarded. MiTCR, set to a Q25 quality threshold and the strictest error-elimination algorithm, was used for CDR3 identification, clonotype clustering and error correction. A nonparametric unseen species model with Euler transformation was used to estimate a lower bound on total TCR beta diversity. The public sequencing data were trimmed at Q25 with fastp and processed into clonotypes with MiXCR by TCRdb, which kept only in-frame beta chains. When rows share a CDR3 protein, they turn into one entry using the most common DNA and genes. TCRdb's processing, not the authors' own work, is the source of the V and J calls. Across this sample there are some 1.5 million distinct CDR3 sequences, with roughly 28% seen only once. The ten biggest clones cover about 8% of the sample.

This sequence uses TRBV27 and TRBJ1-6, with the D gene too uncertain to name. The source is a young woman in good health. Material for sequencing was blood. The CDR3 in this case is CASTSSPLHF. The nucleotide sequence reads TGTGCCAGCACGAGTTCACCCCTCCACTTT.